This T cell receptor (beta chain) was sequenced in a study of regulatory dendritic cells for organ transplantation. Study-level background: LPS was added to dendritic cell cultures on day 6.

The study, taken as a whole, reports: Memory CD8+ clonal expansion seemed more limited with regulatory than mature dendritic cells.

This clone was seen only a few times. Its target is unknown. The junction does not match germline at one end; this may be a read error. The assay was immunoSEQ multiplex PCR, and TCRdb's table has in-frame clones only and misses some. This table has about 11,000 clones, over 70% appearing once. Sorted T cells were CFSE-labeled and cultured 4 to 5 days with allogeneic regulatory or mature dendritic cells at 1:10. Germline V CDR1 and CDR2: SSHAT, FNYEAQ (reference sequence). This CDR3 spans 13 amino acids. The origin of this receptor is a human donor in good health. The sample taken for sequencing was memory CD4+ T cells from blood cultured with regulatory dendritic cells. The subset here: CD45RO+ memory T cells. The J gene is TRBJ1-4, the V gene TRBV7-7; tentatively, D is TRBD1 (6 bases). This CDR3 is CASSISRGEKLFF. The CDR3 DNA follows: TGTGCTAGCAGCATAAGCAGGGGTGAAAAACTGTTTTTT.